The 26 T cell receptor beta chains below all came from one sample that was sequenced in a study of lung T cells in sarcoidosis with Löfgren's syndrome. TCRdb reprocessed the reads via MiXCR and lists one record per CDR3 protein. The sample contains 60,000 to 70,000 distinct CDR3 sequences, around 20% of which appear only once. Material for sequencing was CD4+ T cells from PBMCs. Receptors were obtained from a human donor with sarcoidosis (Löfgren's syndrome or another form), or a control subject (not recorded which).

This clonotype was counted ten times or more. This chain joins TRBV12-3 or TRBV12-4 and TRBJ2-5, with D possibly matching TRBD1 (5 bases). The germline V and J ends were trimmed by 3 bases and 4 bases, with 9 bases remaining between them. The CDR3 runs to 13 residues. The DNA of the CDR3 is TGTGCCAGCAGTTTGCAGGGTTTAGAGACCCAGTACTTC. This sequence encodes CASSLQGLETQYF.

This clonotype has ten or more counts. The chain recombines TRBV6-4 with TRBJ2-3, with 9 bases fitting TRBD2. Trimming cost V 3 bases and J 3 bases; bases outside gene matches: 4. This CDR3 is 15 amino acids long. The germline V gene has CDR1 MRHNA and CDR2 SNTAGT. The CDR3 nucleotides read TGTGCCAGCAGTGAAGGCGGGGGGGCGACAGATACGCAGTATTTT. This gives the protein CASSEGGGATDTQYF.

The CDR3 here is CASSSDRGGGANVLTF. DNA of the CDR3: TGTGCCAGCAGCTCAGACAGGGGCGGGGGGGCCAACGTCCTGACTTTC. The chain recombines TRBV7-9 with TRBJ2-6; the match to TRBD1 covers 8 bases. J was trimmed by 4 bases and V by 4 bases; bases with no gene match: 6. There are 16 residues in the CDR3. Germline CDR1 reads SEHNR; CDR2 reads FQNEAQ (reference sequence). Based on the CDR3 plus reference TRBV7-9 and TRBJ2-6, the full variable domain is DTGVSQNPRHKITKRGQNVTFRCDPISEHNRLYWYRQTLGQGPEFLTYFQNEAQLEKSRLLSDRFSAERPKGSFSTLEIQRTEQGDSAMYLCASSSDRGGGANVLTFGAGSRLTVL.

Turning to this clonotype: With a much larger clone just one base away, this may be a read error. The chain recombines TRBV20-1 with TRBJ2-5, with 8 bases lining up with TRBD1. The CDR3 has 13 amino acids. Germline V gene lookup returns CDR1 DFQATT and CDR2 SNEGSKA (reference sequence). The DNA of the CDR3 is TGCAGTGCTAGAGGCGACAGGGGAGAGACCCGGTACTTC. Amino acid sequence: CSARGDRGETRYF.

Many counts were recorded for this clonotype. This chain connects TRBV7-2 to TRBJ2-1; 10 bases align to TRBD1. Germline-derived CDR1 and CDR2 are SGHTA and FQGNSA. The CDR3 spans 16 residues. V dropped 3 bases and J dropped 6; count of bases not matched to a gene: 8. In DNA form, the CDR3 reads TGTGCCAGCAGCTTTCTAAGGACAGGGGGTCGCAATGAGCAGTTCTTC. This gives the protein CASSFLRTGGRNEQFF. The whole variable domain, filled in from reference TRBV7-2 and TRBJ2-1, reads GAGVSQSPSNKVTEKGKDVELRCDPISGHTALYWYRQSLGQGLEFLIYFQGNSAPDKSGLPSDRFSAERTGGSVSTLTIQRTQQEDSAVYLCASSFLRTGGRNEQFFGPGTRLTVL.

Ten or more counts support this clonotype. The chain links TRBV20-1 to TRBJ2-1, with 8 bases lining up with TRBD2. CDR1 is DFQATT, CDR2 SNEGSKA, per germline (reference sequence). V dropped 6 bases and J dropped 7; count of bases not matched to a gene: 5. This CDR3 spans 12 amino acids. CDR3 nucleotides: TGCAGTGCCGGCCGGGGGGGGAATGAGCAGTTCTTC. Its translation: CSAGRGGNEQFF.

Ten or more counts support this clonotype. The chain recombines TRBV7-2 with TRBJ1-1, with D tentatively TRBD1 (5 bases). V was pared by 4 bases and J by 4 bases, with 7 bases between. The CDR3 runs to 12 residues. Germline loops: CDR1 SGHTA, CDR2 FQGNSA. This CDR3 is CASSWDGTEAFF. The CDR3 coding sequence is TGTGCCAGCAGCTGGGACGGCACTGAAGCTTTCTTT.

This clonotype was seen ten or more times. The chain is built from TRBV6-1 and TRBJ2-7; 12 nucleotides line up with TRBD2. The germline gives CDR1 MNHNS, CDR2 SASEGT. The V and J ends lost 6 bases and 0 bases, in that order; junction bases with no gene match: 6. The CDR3 has 16 amino acids. CDR3 bases: TGTGCCAGCAGGGGACTAGCGGGCGTAAACTCCTACGAGCAGTACTTC. Amino acids: CASRGLAGVNSYEQYF.

There are many counts of this clonotype. The chain uses TRBV6-1 and TRBJ1-1; TRBD1 aligns across 10 bases. The germline V gene encodes CDR1 MNHNS and CDR2 SASEGT. With V trimmed by 6 bases and J by 8 bases, 6 bases remained unmatched. This CDR3 has 13 amino acids. CDR3 sequence (DNA): TGTGCCAGCAGCCCAGGGACAGGGGTAGAAGCTTTCTTT. Translation gives CASSPGTGVEAFF.

This clonotype was seen a few times. The rearrangement joins TRBV2 to TRBJ1-6; 7 bases align to TRBD1. Germline lookup yields CDR1 SNHLY and CDR2 FYNNEI. The V gene end was trimmed by 6 bases and the J gene end by 7 bases; junction bases not matched to a gene: 3. CDR3 length: 13 residues. CDR3: CASRGTANSPLHF. The CDR3 nucleotides read TGTGCCAGCAGAGGGACAGCAAATTCACCCCTCCACTTT.

This clonotype was recorded a few times. The chain joins TRBV5-4 to TRBJ2-7, with 11 bases aligning to TRBD2. The CDR3 spans 15 residues. Looked up from germline, CDR1 is SGHNT and CDR2 is YYREEE (reference sequence). With 6 bases clipped from V and 0 bases from J, the junction kept 5 bases outside the gene matches. The CDR3 loop reads CASTLTSGSSYEQYF. The CDR3 nucleotides read TGTGCCAGCACCCTAACTAGCGGGAGCTCCTACGAGCAGTACTTC.

Turning to this clonotype: A much larger clonotype is one base distant, so this may be a read error. CDR3 in DNA: TGTGTCAGCAGCGACGTGCGGGGGTACCAAGAGACCCAGTACTTC. The encoded protein is CVSSDVRGYQETQYF. The chain links TRBV28 to TRBJ2-5; 7 nucleotides agree with TRBD2. Germline-derived CDR1 and CDR2 are MDHEN and SYDVKM. CDR3 length: 15 amino acids.

This clonotype has just a few counts. CDR3 in amino acids: CASSADRHNTEAFF. The CDR3 coding sequence is TGTGCCAGCAGCGCCGATCGACATAACACTGAAGCTTTCTTT. The chain links TRBV9 to TRBJ1-1; D unresolved. Trimming pared 3 bases from V and 2 bases from J, leaving 11 bases between. Germline-derived CDR1 and CDR2 are SGDLS and YYNGEE. The CDR3 has 14 amino acids.

On this clonotype: This may arise from a read error, as a much more abundant clone is one base away. The chain has TRBV4-1 and TRBJ2-7, with 8 bases matching TRBD1. This CDR3 spans 17 amino acids. The ends lost 4 bases at V and 2 bases at J; junction bases unmatched: 13. The germline V gene has CDR1 MGHRA and CDR2 YSYEKL. Here the CDR3 reads CASSRDRGTGSTYEQYF. The CDR3 nucleotides are TGCGCCAGCAGCCGAGATCGGGGGACAGGTTCTACCTACGAGCAGTACTTC.

This clonotype has a count of ten or more. CDR3 sequence reads: CASSDEQGLAGANVLTF. For the CDR3, the DNA is TGTGCCAGCAGTGACGAACAGGGTCTGGCTGGGGCCAACGTCCTGACTTTC. This sequence joins TRBV2 and TRBJ2-6, with D tentatively TRBD1 (6 bases). Germline lookup yields CDR1 SNHLY and CDR2 FYNNEI. This CDR3 comprises 17 residues. The germline V and J ends were trimmed by 3 bases and 2 bases, with 14 bases remaining between them.

This clonotype was counted between two and nine times. The V and J genes are TRBV7-8 and TRBJ2-7; 14 nucleotides line up with TRBD2. Germline values: CDR1 SGHVS, CDR2 FQNEAQ. CDR3 length: 15 amino acids. With V trimmed by 5 bases and J by 11 bases, 11 bases remained unmatched. This CDR3 is CASSGSRLTSGREYF. The CDR3 bases are TGTGCCAGCAGCGGGTCCCGTTTGACTAGCGGGAGGGAGTACTTC.

This clonotype showed up many times. The rearrangement links TRBV20-1 to TRBJ2-5; D gene ambiguous. In germline, CDR1 is DFQATT, CDR2 SNEGSKA (reference sequence). Trimming removed 4 bases at V and 5 bases at J, with 20 bases between. This CDR3 is 15 amino acids long. CDR3 loop: CSAIPEDRQWETQYF. CDR3 in DNA: TGCAGTGCTATTCCCGAAGACCGTCAATGGGAGACCCAGTACTTC.

The sample holds many counts of this clonotype. The chain is built from TRBV2 and TRBJ2-7; D gene unclear. The CDR3 totals 12 residues. The V gene's germline CDR1 is SNHLY and CDR2 FYNNEI. Trimming took 10 bases from V and 2 from J, leaving 12 bases between them. The CDR3 bases are TGTGCCACCCACGGCGAGCCCTACGAGCAGTACTTC. It encodes CATHGEPYEQYF.

A note on this clonotype: A much larger clone differs from this one at a single base, so this may be a read error. V gene TRBV27 combines with J gene TRBJ1-3, with 7 nucleotides matching TRBD1. Germline CDR1 reads MNHEY; CDR2 reads SMNVEV (reference sequence). The CDR3 is made up of 17 amino acids. The CDR3 protein is CASSRQGADFSGSTIYF. The CDR3 DNA sequence: TGTGCCAGCAGCCGACAGGGAGCGGATTTCTCTGGAAGCACCATATATTTT.

As to this clonotype: A much larger clone differs by one base, so this may be a read error. The genes are TRBV28 and TRBJ1-2, with D maybe TRBD1 (5 bases). Germline-derived CDR1 and CDR2 are MDHEN and SYDVKM. Trimming cost V 10 bases and J 2 bases, with 17 bases left between them. This CDR3 contains 14 residues. The CDR3 is CATGIGGANYGYTF. The CDR3 DNA follows: TGTGCCACCGGCATCGGGGGAGCAAACTATGGCTACACCTTC.

Only a few counts were recorded for this clonotype. The rearrangement joins TRBV7-2 to TRBJ2-7, with 9 nucleotides matching TRBD2. In germline, CDR1 is SGHTA, CDR2 FQGNSA. V shed 1 base, J shed 7 bases, and the junction held 5 bases outside the gene matches. The CDR3 totals 14 residues. CDR3 loop: CASSLGGREGEQYF. For the CDR3, the DNA is TGTGCCAGCAGCTTAGGTGGGCGGGAGGGTGAGCAGTACTTC.

The table lists this clonotype with many counts. V and J are TRBV7-9 and TRBJ1-1; D gene ambiguous. V lost 6 bases and J 1 base, leaving 12 bases between the germline ends. This CDR3 spans 14 amino acids. Germline assignment: CDR1 SEHNR and CDR2 FQNEAQ (reference sequence). CDR3 in amino acids: CASSSWGRNTEAFF. The CDR3 DNA follows: TGTGCCAGCAGTTCTTGGGGAAGGAACACTGAAGCTTTCTTT.

The gene calls are TRBV12-3 or TRBV12-4 and TRBJ1-3; D unclear. This CDR3 comprises 14 residues. V was shortened by 7 bases and J by 0 bases, with 10 bases between the two germline ends. CDR3 residues: CASNQLRSGNTIYF. The CDR3 bases are TGTGCCAGCAATCAGCTTCGCTCTGGAAACACCATATATTTT.

This clonotype was detected a few times. The chain recombines TRBV7-9 with TRBJ1-5; the match to TRBD1 covers 10 bases. V was pared by 5 bases and J by 6 bases, with 7 bases of the junction left unmatched. Per the germline V gene, CDR1 is SEHNR and CDR2 is FQNEAQ (reference sequence). CDR3 length equals 15 residues. The CDR3 spells CASSPGTGVGQPQHF. As DNA, the CDR3 is TGTGCCAGCAGCCCCGGGACAGGGGTTGGTCAGCCCCAGCATTTT.

This clonotype was observed once. The CDR3 loop is CASSLYGGITEAFF. CDR3 nucleotides: TGTGCCAGCAGTCTCTATGGGGGAATCACTGAAGCTTTCTTT. V and J are TRBV12-3 or TRBV12-4 and TRBJ1-1, with a possible D match to TRBD1 (5 bases). The CDR3 loop spans 14 amino acids. The V end was cut by 5 bases, the J end by 4 bases, with 14 bases between.

This chain links TRBV11-3 with TRBJ2-4; a possible D gene is TRBD2 (5 bases). CDR1 is SGHNT and CDR2 is YENEEA in the germline V gene. V lost 5 bases to trimming and J lost 5 bases, with 19 bases between them. The CDR3 has 16 amino acids. The CDR3 DNA sequence: TGTGCCAGCAGCCCCTCTCACGGGAAGAGTCAAAACATTCAGTACTTC. As protein: CASSPSHGKSQNIQYF. Full variable domain (missing parts from reference TRBV11-3 and TRBJ2-4): EAGVVQSPRYKIIEKKQPVAFWCNPISGHNTLYWYLQNLGQGPELLIRYENEEAVDDSQLPKDRFSAERLKGVDSTLKIQPAELGDSAVYLCASSPSHGKSQNIQYFGAGTRLSVL.